This TCR beta chain was found in a study of cytomegalovirus exposure and HLA in healthy donors. Study-level information: About 85 million unique TCRs from HLA-typed donors were held in an early release of data. Whole-study results and caveats: A link between a missense DCLRE1C variant and TCR beta V- and J-gene trimming emerged from a later analysis.

The PCR contained 60 Vbeta and 13 Jbeta primers. In the source study's methods: Later, an analysis found roughly 80 million unique TCR beta chains, and about 10 million of these were shared. Generated by immunoSEQ multiplex PCR, the TCRdb table keeps only in-frame clones and is missing some. V, J and clone size derive from that table, while D and trimming were established from the DNA sequence. The table shows 150,000 to 180,000 clones, with approximately 80% occurring only once. This clone was counted a few times. Its antigen is currently unknown. The CDR3 spans 16 residues. Trimming took 3 bases from V and 7 from J, leaving 19 bases between them. Per germline, CDR1 MRHNA and CDR2 SNTAGT.

The rearrangement uses TRBV6-4 and TRBJ1-5, with a tentative D call TRBD1 (5 bases). This TCR derives from a man aged 25 to 40 in good health and CMV-seropositive. Sequenced material: PBMCs. CDR3 region: CASSDPQGGSGQPQHF. Written as DNA, the CDR3 is TGTGCCAGCAGTGATCCTCAGGGTGGTAGCGGACAGCCCCAGCATTTT.